This T cell receptor beta chain is drawn from a study of PD-L1 blockade in urothelial cancer. The CDR3 length is 14 residues. CDR1 is MDHEN, CDR2 SYDVKM, per germline. Trimming left V 1 base short and J 7 bases short, with 13 bases between. Only in-frame clones appear in the TCRdb table, and some are missing; sequencing was by immunoSEQ multiplex PCR. Among roughly 50,000 clones listed, roughly 80% were seen once. The V call is TRBV28, the J call TRBJ1-2; possibly TRBD1 for D (5 bases). This receptor was obtained from a man aged 65 to 79 with urothelial cancer. The starting material was PBMCs, obtained around atezolizumab (anti-PD-L1) treatment. The CDR3 region has the DNA TGTGCCAGCAGTTTATTACAGGTTGCTGGTGGCTACACCTTC. Amino acid sequence: CASSLLQVAGGYTF.